This TCR beta chain came from a study of control samples from healthy donors and cancer patients. Measured with immunoSEQ multiplex PCR; TCRdb has only the in-frame clones, and not every one. The sample records approximately 120,000 clones, around 89% being singletons. Germline V lookup: CDR1 SGHDN, CDR2 FVKESK. This CDR3 is 16 amino acids long. With 3 bases clipped from V and 2 bases from J, the junction kept 6 bases outside the gene matches. The gene calls are TRBV14 and TRBJ2-3; the match to TRBD1 covers 9 bases. The TCR was taken from a woman aged 50 to 65 in good health. Source material: blood. CDR3: CASSHRDRVFTDTQYF. The CDR3 nucleotides are TGTGCCAGCAGCCACCGGGACAGGGTTTTCACAGATACGCAGTATTTT.